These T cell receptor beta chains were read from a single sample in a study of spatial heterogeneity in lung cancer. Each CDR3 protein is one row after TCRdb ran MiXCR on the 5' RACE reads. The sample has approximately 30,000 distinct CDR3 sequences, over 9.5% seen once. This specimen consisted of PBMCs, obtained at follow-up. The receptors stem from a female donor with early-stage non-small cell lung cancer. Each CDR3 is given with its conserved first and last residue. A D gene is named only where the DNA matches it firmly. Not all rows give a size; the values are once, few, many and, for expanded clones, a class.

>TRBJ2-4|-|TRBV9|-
CASSVGAFPGDIQYF
TGTGCCAGCAGCGTAGGAGCCTTTCCCGGGGACATTCAGTACTTC
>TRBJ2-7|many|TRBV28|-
CASSPLDLSEQYF
TGTGCCAGCAGTCCTCTAGATTTAAGCGAGCAGTACTTC
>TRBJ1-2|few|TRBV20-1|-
CSAGEGTTELYGYTF
TGCAGTGCCGGGGAGGGGACCACCGAGCTATATGGCTACACCTTC
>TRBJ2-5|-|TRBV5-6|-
CASSFVRAEETQYF
TGTGCCAGCAGCTTTGTGAGGGCCGAAGAGACCCAGTACTTC
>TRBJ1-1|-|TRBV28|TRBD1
CASSERQGITEAFF
TGTGCCAGCAGTGAACGACAGGGGATCACTGAAGCTTTCTTT
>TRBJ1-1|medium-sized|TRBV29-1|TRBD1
CSAVSDRGRTEAFF
TGCAGCGCCGTCTCGGACAGGGGGCGAACTGAAGCTTTCTTT
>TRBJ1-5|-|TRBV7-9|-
CASSLPGASQPQHF
TGTGCCAGCAGCTTACCCGGGGCTAGTCAGCCCCAGCATTTT
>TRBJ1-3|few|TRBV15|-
CATSRDTGSGNTIYF
TGTGCCACCAGCAGAGACACAGGGAGTGGAAACACCATATATTTT
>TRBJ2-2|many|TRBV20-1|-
CSASDNFRRPTGELFF
TGCAGTGCTAGTGATAACTTCCGGCGACCCACCGGGGAGCTGTTTTTT
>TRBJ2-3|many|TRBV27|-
CASSSYPSDTQYF
TGTGCCAGCAGTTCCTACCCCTCCGATACGCAGTATTTT
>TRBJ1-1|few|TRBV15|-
CATSRATDTEAFF
TGTGCCACCAGCAGAGCCACGGACACTGAAGCTTTCTTT
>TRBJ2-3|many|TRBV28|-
CASSGSTDTQYF
TGTGCCAGCAGCGGGAGCACAGATACGCAGTATTTT
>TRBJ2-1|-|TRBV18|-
CASSPGTGAFF
TGTGCCAGCTCACCAGGGACCGGGGCCTTCTTC
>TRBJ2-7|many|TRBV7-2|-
CASSLNPGEQYF
TGTGCCAGCAGCCTGAACCCGGGTGAGCAGTACTTC
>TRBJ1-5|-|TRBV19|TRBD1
CASSLLTGGNQPQHF
TGTGCCAGTAGTCTCCTGACAGGGGGCAATCAGCCCCAGCATTTT
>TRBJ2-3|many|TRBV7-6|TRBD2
CASSKTGTSGGADTQYF
TGTGCCAGCAGTAAGACCGGGACTAGCGGGGGGGCAGATACGCAGTATTTT
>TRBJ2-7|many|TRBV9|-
CASSPPRGNYEQYF
TGTGCCAGCAGCCCTCCGAGAGGGAACTACGAGCAGTACTTC
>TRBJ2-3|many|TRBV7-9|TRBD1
CASSVGQSGTDTQYF
TGTGCCAGCAGCGTGGGACAGTCTGGCACAGATACGCAGTATTTT
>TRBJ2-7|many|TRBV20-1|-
CSGRTHPYEQYF
TGCAGTGGGAGGACACACCCCTACGAGCAGTACTTC
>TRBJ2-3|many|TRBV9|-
CASSVLPTDTQYF
TGTGCCAGCAGCGTATTGCCAACAGATACGCAGTATTTT
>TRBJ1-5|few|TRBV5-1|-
CASSPAGYDQPQHF
TGCGCCAGCAGCCCAGCAGGGTACGATCAGCCCCAGCATTTT
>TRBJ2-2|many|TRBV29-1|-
CSVETLDTGELFF
TGCAGCGTTGAGACCCTGGACACCGGGGAGCTGTTTTTT
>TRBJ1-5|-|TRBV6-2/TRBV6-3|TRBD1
CASSLRRDRGADQPQHF
TGTGCCAGCAGCCTCCGCCGGGACAGGGGAGCAGATCAGCCCCAGCATTTT
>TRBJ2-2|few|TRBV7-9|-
CASSPGRQVNTGELFF
TGTGCCAGCAGCCCTGGGCGGCAGGTTAACACCGGGGAGCTGTTTTTT
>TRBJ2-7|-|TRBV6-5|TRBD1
CASVPEQGTIYEQYF
TGTGCCAGCGTCCCGGAACAGGGGACAATCTACGAGCAGTACTTC
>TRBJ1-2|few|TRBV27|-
CASSWDANYGYTF
TGTGCCAGCAGTTGGGACGCTAACTATGGCTACACCTTC
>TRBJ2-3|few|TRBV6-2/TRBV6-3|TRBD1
CASSEQGTDTQYF
TGTGCCAGCAGTGAACAGGGGACAGATACGCAGTATTTT
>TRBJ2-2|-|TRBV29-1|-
CSVDDMNTGELFF
TGCAGCGTAGATGACATGAACACCGGGGAGCTGTTTTTT
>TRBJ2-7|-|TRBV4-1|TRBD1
CASSQDPGQTPYEQYF
TGCGCCAGCAGCCAAGACCCGGGACAGACGCCCTACGAGCAGTACTTC
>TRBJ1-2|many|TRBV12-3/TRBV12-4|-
CASSFRQTYGYTF
TGTGCCAGCAGTTTTCGGCAGACCTATGGCTACACCTTC
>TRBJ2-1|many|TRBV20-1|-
CSARSFFLNEQFF
TGCAGTGCTAGAAGCTTTTTCCTCAATGAGCAGTTCTTC
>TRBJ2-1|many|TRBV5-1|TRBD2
CASSPPGLAGEQFF
TGCGCCAGCAGCCCCCCGGGACTAGCGGGTGAGCAGTTCTTC
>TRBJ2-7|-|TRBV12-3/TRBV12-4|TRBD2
CASSFSSGPHEQYF
TGTGCCAGCAGTTTCTCTAGCGGGCCCCACGAGCAGTACTTC
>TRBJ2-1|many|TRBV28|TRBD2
CASEAGGYNEQFF
TGTGCCAGTGAAGCGGGGGGATACAATGAGCAGTTCTTC
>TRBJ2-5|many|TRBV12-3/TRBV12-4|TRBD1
CASSLMGQGMETQYF
TGTGCCAGCAGTTTAATGGGACAGGGGATGGAGACCCAGTACTTC
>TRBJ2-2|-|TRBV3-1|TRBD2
CASSPRPPGLAGGPTGELFF
TGTGCCAGCAGCCCCCGCCCCCCAGGACTAGCGGGGGGGCCTACCGGGGAGCTGTTTTTT
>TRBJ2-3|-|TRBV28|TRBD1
CASSSPDRGLTQYF
TGTGCCAGCAGTTCGCCTGACAGGGGGCTTACGCAGTATTTT